The 20 T cell receptor beta chains presented below share a single source sample, sequenced in a study of patients and donors after allogeneic stem cell transplantation. TCRdb redid the calling of the RT-PCR reads with MiXCR, one entry per CDR3 protein. The sample has some 960,000 distinct CDR3 sequences, about 20% seen once. The sample taken for sequencing was blood, either unsorted or a sorted T cell fraction (not recorded which). These receptors all stem from a human donor who was either an allogeneic HSCT recipient or a stem cell or donor lymphocyte infusion donor (not recorded which). It is not recorded whose cells these are; they may come from a transplant donor.

In nucleotides, the CDR3 is TGCAGTGCCCCAGGAGACAGGGTCTATAATTCACCCCTCCACTTT. This codes for CSAPGDRVYNSPLHF. The V call is TRBV20-1, the J call TRBJ1-6, with 7 bases matching TRBD1. V was clipped by 6 bases and J by 3 bases; unmatched bases: 8. From germline, CDR1 is DFQATT and CDR2 SNEGSKA (reference sequence). The CDR3 is 15 residues long.

This chain uses TRBV18 with TRBJ2-5; 12 bases align to TRBD2. Unmatched junction bases numbered 9, after V lost 0 bases and J lost 7 bases. The CDR3 consists of 17 residues. Germline V gives CDR1 KGHSH, CDR2 LQKENI. The CDR3 sequence: CASSPPSGLAGSGTQYF. CDR3 in DNA: TGTGCCAGCTCACCACCTTCTGGACTAGCGGGGTCAGGGACCCAGTACTTC.

In this sample, this clonotype turned up a few times. The rearrangement joins TRBV24-1 to TRBJ1-2, with TRBD1 matching 9 bases. Trimming took 3 bases from V and 6 from J; bases not matched to a gene: 10. CDR1 KGHDR and CDR2 SFDVKD come from the germline V gene. The CDR3 has 16 residues. The CDR3 reads CATSDAPGTGLDGYTF. In DNA form, the CDR3 reads TGTGCCACCAGTGATGCTCCCGGGACAGGGTTGGATGGCTACACCTTC.

This chain links TRBV3-1 with TRBJ1-6; 7 bases are shared with TRBD1. Germline CDR1 is LGHDT and CDR2 is YNNKEL (reference sequence). The CDR3 is 16 residues long. The V segment lost 6 bases and the J segment 4 bases; nucleotides outside the gene matches: 9. The CDR3 here is CASRAGGFKYNSPLHF. The DNA for the CDR3 is TGTGCCAGCAGGGCAGGGGGATTTAAGTATAATTCACCCCTCCACTTT.

The CDR3 spells CASSLGGGVEPQHF. CDR3 nucleotides: TGTGCCAGCAGCTTGGGGGGCGGAGTGGAGCCCCAGCATTTT. The chain is built from TRBV7-9 and TRBJ1-5; tentatively, D is TRBD1 (6 bases). From germline, CDR1 is SEHNR and CDR2 FQNEAQ (reference sequence). Between the trimmed V and J ends, which lost 3 bases and 8 bases, there was a span of 14 bases. This CDR3 is 14 amino acids long.

The chain combines TRBV6-2 or TRBV6-3 with TRBJ2-1; no clear D gene. V shed 0 bases and J shed 6 bases, with 6 bases lying between them. Germline loops: CDR1 MNHEY, CDR2 SVGEGT. The CDR3 is 13 residues long. The CDR3 protein is CASSYSTSNEQFF. CDR3 DNA sequence: TGTGCCAGCAGTTACTCGACGTCCAATGAGCAGTTCTTC.

This sequence joins TRBV5-1 and TRBJ2-7; D not resolved. There are 16 residues in the CDR3. V lost 4 bases and J 2 bases, leaving 19 bases between the germline ends. CDR1 is SGHRS, CDR2 YFSETQ, per germline. The CDR3 DNA follows: TGCGCCAGCAGCCCTGCGGTATCAGGCCAAACCTACGAGCAGTACTTC. It encodes CASSPAVSGQTYEQYF.

This clonotype was seen repeatedly, ten times or more. The rearrangement uses TRBV4-1 and TRBJ2-1; TRBD2 might be the D (6 bases). This CDR3 region has 16 residues. The V end lost 3 bases, the J end lost 7 bases, and 19 bases lay between the germline ends. Germline V gene data show CDR1 as MGHRA and CDR2 as YSYEKL. The CDR3 DNA is TGCGCCAGCAGCCACACCCGGAGGGAAGGGTGGAATGAGCAGTTCTTC. It yields the protein CASSHTRREGWNEQFF.

This chain connects TRBV5-1 to TRBJ1-4, with D possibly TRBD1 on 6 matching bases. CDR1 SGHRS and CDR2 YFSETQ come from the germline V gene. The V gene lost 5 bases and the J gene lost 7 bases, with 18 bases spanning the gap. This CDR3 has 15 amino acids. CDR3 nucleotide sequence: TGCGCCAGCAGGGCGCGTTTACAGGGCGGTGAAAAACTGTTTTTT. Translation gives CASRARLQGGEKLFF.

The rearrangement uses TRBV24-1 and TRBJ2-3; maybe TRBD1 (5 bases). This CDR3 has 15 residues. Trimming took 5 bases from V and 2 from J, leaving 13 bases between them. CDR1 KGHDR and CDR2 SFDVKD come from the germline V gene. The CDR3 coding sequence is TGTGCCACCAGTGTACACGGTGGGGCCACAGATACGCAGTATTTT. Translated, it gives CATSVHGGATDTQYF.

This clonotype was recorded many times. V is TRBV12-3 or TRBV12-4 and J is TRBJ2-1; 8 nucleotides agree with TRBD2. V dropped 7 bases and J dropped 0; count of bases not matched to a gene: 5. The CDR3 is 15 residues long. The CDR3 nucleotides are TGTGCCAGCACTGGGCGGGGGGCCTCCTACAATGAGCAGTTCTTC. Residues: CASTGRGASYNEQFF.

Only a few counts were recorded for this clonotype. CDR3 bases: TGTGCCAGCAGCCCCCCTGGGCGGGAGGTATACGAGCAGTACTTC. Its protein product is CASSPPGREVYEQYF. The rearrangement uses TRBV7-9 and TRBJ2-7, with TRBD2 matching 8 bases. V trimming: 5 bases; J trimming: 4 bases; junction bases outside the gene matches: 10. CDR3 length: 15 amino acids. Germline V lookup: CDR1 SEHNR, CDR2 FQNEAQ (reference sequence).

This clonotype occurred many times. The chain employs TRBV24-1 and TRBJ2-3; D is unclear. V lost 1 base and J lost 6, with 7 bases in between. Germline CDR1 KGHDR, CDR2 SFDVKD. CDR3 length: 13 residues. The CDR3 loop reads CATSDLPTDTQYF. In DNA form, the CDR3 reads TGTGCCACCAGTGATTTACCGACGGATACGCAGTATTTT.

V usage is TRBV5-1 and J usage is TRBJ1-2, with D possibly TRBD1 on 6 matching bases. This CDR3 is 13 amino acids long. The germline V gene has CDR1 SGHRS and CDR2 YFSETQ. The ends were cut back, 4 bases at V and 8 bases at J, with 15 bases in the middle. The CDR3: CASSLDSIGGYTF. The CDR3 bases are TGCGCCAGCAGCCTGGACAGTATTGGCGGCTACACCTTC.

This clonotype appeared a few times. The gene calls are TRBV6-2 or TRBV6-3 and TRBJ2-1; 14 positions agree with TRBD2. Looked up from germline, CDR1 is MNHEY and CDR2 is SVGEGT. V dropped 5 bases and J dropped 8; count of bases not matched to a gene: 8. This CDR3 comprises 16 residues. This chain's CDR3 is CASSPRGLAGGYEQFF. The CDR3 DNA reads TGTGCCAGCAGTCCCCGCGGACTAGCGGGAGGCTATGAGCAGTTCTTC.

This clonotype was counted a few times. V and J are TRBV7-9 and TRBJ1-2; no clear D. Trimming stripped 4 bases from V and 4 bases from J, with 13 bases between. This CDR3 contains 14 residues. Per the germline V gene, CDR1 is SEHNR and CDR2 is FQNEAQ (reference sequence). The CDR3 DNA is TGTGCCAGCAGCTCCGACGCCACGATCTATGGCTACACCTTC. Its protein product is CASSSDATIYGYTF.

The chain employs TRBV5-1 and TRBJ2-2; no clear D. The CDR3 runs 13 residues. Germline lookup yields CDR1 SGHRS and CDR2 YFSETQ. V lost 2 bases, J lost 5 bases, and 7 bases lay in between. The chain's CDR3 is CASSFVGTGELFF. In nucleotides, the CDR3 is TGCGCCAGCAGCTTTGTAGGGACCGGGGAGCTGTTTTTT.

The chain employs TRBV20-1 and TRBJ2-5; 7 positions agree with TRBD2. V shed 6 bases and J 2 bases; nucleotides not matched to a gene: 12. The germline V gene encodes CDR1 DFQATT and CDR2 SNEGSKA (reference sequence). The CDR3 has 15 residues. CDR3 sequence reads: CSAVVRTSGQETQYF. The CDR3 DNA reads TGCAGTGCGGTAGTGAGGACTAGTGGGCAAGAGACCCAGTACTTC.

In this sample, this clonotype turned up a few times. CDR3 sequence: CASSYLGTGLNEKLFF. CDR3 nucleotides: TGTGCCAGCAGTTATCTCGGGACAGGGCTTAATGAAAAACTGTTTTTT. V and J are TRBV6-5 and TRBJ1-4; 9 bases fit TRBD1. The CDR3 is 16 residues long. Germline values: CDR1 MNHEY, CDR2 SVGAGI. V lost 3 bases and J lost 4; bases outside the gene matches: 6.

This clonotype was counted many times. This chain uses TRBV5-1 with TRBJ1-2, with TRBD1 matching 9 bases. The CDR3 has 13 amino acids. V was clipped by 4 bases and J by 8 bases; unmatched bases: 6. CDR1 SGHRS and CDR2 YFSETQ come from the germline V gene. CDR3 residues: CASSEQGAGGYTF. The CDR3, as DNA: TGCGCCAGCAGCGAACAGGGGGCTGGCGGCTACACCTTC. The whole variable domain, remainder taken from reference TRBV5-1 and TRBJ1-2, is KAGVTQTPRYLIKTRGQQVTLSCSPISGHRSVSWYQQTPGQGLQFLFEYFSETQRNKGNFPGRFSGRQFSNSRSEMNVSTLELGDSALYLCASSEQGAGGYTFGSGTRLTVV.